The 10 T cell receptor beta chains below come from one sample, sequenced in a study of spatial heterogeneity in lung cancer (dated by TCRdb to about 2019). For these TCRs, the target antigens are not known. Study-level results and caveats: The number of expanded intratumoral alpha and beta TCRs correlated with the tumor nonsynonymous mutation count.

According to the study, the label for this sample's time point signals: sample taken at primary tumor resection. Receptor libraries were prepared by 5' RACE. The instrument was a NextSeq 500. The public reads were reprocessed in TCRdb via fastp at Q25 and MiXCR, keeping in-frame beta chains. Each CDR3 protein appears once, grouped with its most common genes and DNA. The sample records about 3,000 distinct CDR3 sequences, about 16% of which are singletons. The leading ten clones occupy roughly a tenth of the sample. The sequencing used lung tumor tissue, collected at surgery. These TCRs come from a male donor with early-stage non-small cell lung cancer.

Sample share makes this clonotype medium-sized (0.01 to 0.1%). The chain carries TRBV12-3 or TRBV12-4 and TRBJ2-1; D gene ambiguous. The CDR3 is made up of 15 amino acids. Deletions cut 6 bases from V and 3 bases from J, with 15 bases between. DNA for the CDR3: TGTGCCAGCAGCAAGTCCCCTTGGTTCTACAATGAGCAGTTCTTC. This sequence encodes CASSKSPWFYNEQFF.

This clonotype is categorized as medium-sized. The chain joins TRBV6-2 or TRBV6-3 to TRBJ2-5, with D hard to call. The V end lost 6 bases, the J end lost 5 bases, and 16 bases lay between the germline ends. Germline V CDR1 and CDR2: MNHEY, SVGEGT. This CDR3 spans 14 amino acids. Here the CDR3 reads CASRNRQTQETQYF. The CDR3 DNA reads as TGTGCCAGCAGAAACCGCCAAACCCAGGAGACCCAGTACTTC.

Many counts were recorded for this clonotype. The chain links TRBV9 to TRBJ2-7, with 10 bases aligning to TRBD2. V dropped 4 bases and J dropped 1; count of bases not matched to a gene: 8. CDR1 and CDR2 from the germline V gene are SGDLS and YYNGEE. This CDR3 has 16 residues. This CDR3 is CASSRTSGTDSYEQYF. CDR3 in DNA: TGTGCCAGCAGCCGAACTAGCGGGACTGATTCCTACGAGCAGTACTTC.

By share, this clonotype counts as medium-sized. V usage is TRBV6-5 and J usage is TRBJ2-7; 12 bases fit TRBD2. The CDR3 consists of 15 residues. The junction had 4 bases not matched to a gene; V was cut back by 6 bases and J by 1 base. The V gene's germline CDR1 is MNHEY and CDR2 SVGAGI. The DNA for the CDR3 is TGTGCCAGCAGCATTGGACTAGCGGGGTCCTACGAGCAGTACTTC. Translating it yields CASSIGLAGSYEQYF.

This clonotype was picked up a small number of times. CDR3 sequence reads: CASSESLAGLAGGGSYNEQFF. The DNA of the CDR3 is TGCGCCAGCAGTGAGTCGTTGGCGGGATTAGCGGGAGGAGGCTCCTACAATGAGCAGTTCTTC. V usage is TRBV10-2 and J usage is TRBJ2-1; 10 bases are shared with TRBD2. The germline V gene encodes CDR1 WSHSY and CDR2 SAAADI. The CDR3 is 21 amino acids. With V trimmed by 0 bases and J by 0 bases, 14 bases remained unmatched.

The chain joins TRBV6-1 to TRBJ1-1, with 9 bases that match TRBD1. The J segment lost 3 bases and the V segment lost 7 bases, leaving 6 bases of the junction unmatched. CDR1 and CDR2 from the germline V gene are MNHNS and SASEGT. This CDR3 has 14 amino acids. The CDR3 protein is CASTLTGGDTEAFF. Written as DNA, the CDR3 is TGTGCCAGCACTTTGACAGGGGGAGACACTGAAGCTTTCTTT.

By its share, this clonotype is large. The chain recombines TRBV29-1 with TRBJ2-5; D uncertain. Trimming left V 8 bases short and J 2 bases short, with 15 bases between. The length of the CDR3 is 13 residues. Per the germline V gene, CDR1 is SQVTM and CDR2 is ANQGSEA. DNA for the CDR3: TGCAGCATTCGGAGTTCGATTCAAGAGACCCAGTACTTC. This codes for CSIRSSIQETQYF.

This clonotype has just a few counts. The chain joins TRBV12-3 or TRBV12-4 to TRBJ2-3; 12 positions match TRBD2. The CDR3 sequence is 16 residues long. J was trimmed by 1 base and V by 7 bases; bases with no gene match: 6. In DNA form, the CDR3 reads TGTGCCAGCACCAAGACTAGCGGGAGAGGCACAGATACGCAGTATTTT. Translating gives CASTKTSGRGTDTQYF.

Points on this clonotype: The germline gene is not matched at one end of the junction; a read error may be the cause. V and J are TRBV3-1 and TRBJ2-2, with 7 bases lining up with TRBD1. Germline V gives CDR1 LGHDT, CDR2 YNNKEL (reference sequence). The CDR3 contains 14 residues. The DNA for the CDR3 is TGTGTCAGCAGCCAGGGACAGAGCAGGGGGGAGCTGTTTTTT. Protein sequence: CVSSQGQSRGELFF.

This chain joins TRBV12-3 or TRBV12-4 and TRBJ2-7, with 10 bases that match TRBD2. The length of the CDR3 is 12 residues. Germline trimming cut 3 bases from V and 10 bases from J; bases unmatched to any gene: 3. The CDR3 DNA reads as TGTGCCAGCAGTTTCGGACTAGCGGAACAGTACTTC. Residues: CASSFGLAEQYF.